A single sample gave rise to the 29 T cell receptor beta chains below, sequenced in a study of cytomegalovirus exposure and HLA in healthy donors. Researchers ran the PCR with 60 Vbeta and 13 Jbeta primers. Repertoires were generated with immunoSEQ multiplex PCR, while TCRdb's copy carries only in-frame clones and drops some. The sample lists about 100,000 clones; 79% were seen once. The sample was PBMCs. The origin of the receptors is a woman aged 40 to 49 in good health and CMV-seronegative.

The CDR3 loop is CSVADRVVEQYF. As DNA, the CDR3 is TGCAGCGTTGCGGACAGGGTGGTCGAGCAGTACTTC. The chain recombines TRBV29-1 with TRBJ2-7; 8 bases fit TRBD1. CDR1 and CDR2 from the germline V gene are SQVTM and ANQGSEA. Germline trimming cut 4 bases from V and 6 bases from J; bases unmatched to any gene: 5. This CDR3 spans 12 amino acids.

The sample holds a few counts of this clone. The chain links TRBV7-2 to TRBJ2-7, with D perhaps matching TRBD2 (5 bases). Looked up from germline, CDR1 is SGHTA and CDR2 is FQGNSA. Trimming left V 1 base short and J 6 bases short, with 16 bases between. The length of the CDR3 is 15 residues. CDR3 protein: CASSLVRGSLPEQYF. The CDR3 DNA follows: TGTGCCAGCAGCTTAGTCCGGGGAAGTCTCCCCGAGCAGTACTTC.

V is TRBV19 and J is TRBJ1-5; D uncertain. With 0 bases removed from V and 7 bases from J, the gap between germline ends came to 10 bases. The CDR3 sequence is 14 residues long. Germline V gene lookup returns CDR1 LNHDA and CDR2 SQIVND (reference sequence). CDR3 region: CASSIEPGRQPQHF. In DNA, the CDR3 is TGTGCCAGTAGTATAGAGCCGGGTAGGCAGCCCCAGCATTTT.

This chain links TRBV25-1 with TRBJ1-1; tentatively, D is TRBD1 (5 bases). The CDR3 is 14 residues long. With 1 base removed from V and 3 bases from J, the gap between germline ends came to 9 bases. Looked up from germline, CDR1 is MGHDK and CDR2 is SYGVNS. For the CDR3, the DNA is TGTGCCAGCAGTGAATGGGGGGAGGACACTGAAGCTTTCTTT. Translation: CASSEWGEDTEAFF.

The chain uses TRBV7-2 and TRBJ2-2; tentatively, D is TRBD2 (6 bases). In germline, CDR1 is SGHTA, CDR2 FQGNSA. Trimming stripped 4 bases from V and 4 bases from J, with 10 bases between. CDR3 length: 14 amino acids. Written as DNA, the CDR3 is TGTGCCAGCAGCTCCCTGCGGGGCACCGGGGAGCTGTTTTTT. Protein: CASSSLRGTGELFF.

A word on this clone: One end of the junction does not line up with germline, which may come from a read error. This chain links TRBV7-9 with TRBJ2-1; 13 bases align to TRBD2. This CDR3 is built from 16 residues. CDR1 and CDR2 (germline): SEHNR, FQNEAQ (reference sequence). The CDR3 sequence: CSSSSTSGGGYNEQFF. The CDR3 DNA reads as TGTTCCAGCAGCTCAACTAGCGGGGGGGGTTACAATGAGCAGTTCTTC.

The rearrangement joins TRBV7-8 to TRBJ1-5; 8 positions agree with TRBD1. Looked up from germline, CDR1 is SGHVS and CDR2 is FQNEAQ. This CDR3 is built from 15 residues. V lost 8 bases to trimming and J lost 5 bases; unmatched junction nucleotides: 11. CDR3 in DNA: TGTGCCAGCGGGGCCCCGGACAGGGCCGATCAGCCCCAGCATTTT. Protein: CASGAPDRADQPQHF.

The gene calls are TRBV6-1 and TRBJ2-3; 8 bases align to TRBD2. The CDR3 has 15 amino acids. In germline, CDR1 is MNHNS, CDR2 SASEGT. Losses at the gene ends were 2 bases for V and 5 bases for J; bases not matched to a gene: 6. CDR3 nucleotides: TGTGCCAGCAGTGAACCGGGGGGGCTTAGAGATACGCAGTATTTT. It translates to CASSEPGGLRDTQYF.

The table lists this clone with a count of one. Other DNA sequences in this specimen translate into the identical CDR3. The chain is built from TRBV7-2 and TRBJ2-5, with TRBD2 matching 7 bases. Germline V gene lookup returns CDR1 SGHTA and CDR2 FQGNSA. The CDR3 sequence is 13 residues long. Trimming cost V 1 base and J 4 bases; bases outside gene matches: 0. This CDR3 reads CASSLGGRETQYF. CDR3 DNA sequence: TGTGCCAGCAGCTTAGGCGGGAGAGAGACCCAGTACTTC.

The chain recombines TRBV29-1 with TRBJ2-3, with 7 bases identical to TRBD2. Germline values: CDR1 SQVTM, CDR2 ANQGSEA. V was clipped by 5 bases and J by 6 bases; unmatched bases: 8. The CDR3 runs 13 residues. The CDR3 sequence: CSVFGGGTDTQYF. The CDR3 DNA is TGCAGCGTTTTTGGCGGGGGTACGGATACGCAGTATTTT.

This rearrangement joins TRBV5-1 to TRBJ1-2, with D tentatively TRBD1 (5 bases). Germline CDR1 reads SGHRS; CDR2 reads YFSETQ. The CDR3 is made up of 16 amino acids. The ends were cut back, 3 bases at V and 8 bases at J, with 23 bases in the middle. This CDR3 is CASSSEGAVNIAGYTF. The CDR3 coding sequence is TGCGCCAGCAGCTCGGAAGGGGCAGTTAACATCGCGGGCTACACCTTC.

The chain is built from TRBV7-2 and TRBJ1-6; D gene unclear. Trimming removed 3 bases at V and 6 bases at J, with 12 bases between. The CDR3 consists of 15 residues. Germline CDR1 SGHTA, CDR2 FQGNSA. CDR3 protein: CASSLLGRSNSPLHF. Written as DNA, the CDR3 is TGTGCCAGCAGCTTGTTGGGCCGGTCTAATTCACCCCTCCACTTT.

The rearrangement joins TRBV27 to TRBJ1-5; 7 nucleotides match TRBD1. Trimming at V came to 4 bases and at J to 9 bases, leaving 18 bases not matched to a gene. The germline V gene has CDR1 MNHEY and CDR2 SMNVEV (reference sequence). This CDR3 is 17 amino acids long. CDR3 nucleotide sequence: TGTGCCAGCAGTTCTACAGGGGACCGAACCCCTGTTTTGCCCCAGCATTTT. It specifies CASSSTGDRTPVLPQHF.

The V and J genes are TRBV18 and TRBJ2-3; 8 positions agree with TRBD1. The CDR3 is made up of 14 amino acids. The ends lost 2 bases at V and 5 bases at J; junction bases unmatched: 3. In germline, CDR1 is KGHSH, CDR2 LQKENI. CDR3 nucleotides: TGTGCCAGCTCACCAGGACAGGGTAAAGATACGCAGTATTTT. It is translated as CASSPGQGKDTQYF.

The rearrangement joins TRBV10-3 to TRBJ2-7; D is possibly TRBD1 (6 bases). The ends were cut back, 4 bases at V and 7 bases at J, with 20 bases in the middle. This CDR3 comprises 15 residues. Per germline, CDR1 ENHRY and CDR2 SYGVKD. CDR3 DNA sequence: TGTGCCATCAGTGGGGCCGGACAGTCCTTTCGAGAGCAGTACTTC. The encoded protein is CAISGAGQSFREQYF.

This clone turned up a few times. This sequence joins TRBV18 and TRBJ2-5; 7 nucleotides agree with TRBD1. Germline-derived CDR1 and CDR2 are KGHSH and LQKENI. Losses at the gene ends were 3 bases for V and 5 bases for J; bases not matched to a gene: 9. The CDR3 is 15 amino acids. CDR3 coding DNA: TGTGCCAGCTCACCGGATTCGACAGGGACGGAGACCCAGTACTTC. It is translated as CASSPDSTGTETQYF.

The chain combines TRBV6-6 with TRBJ1-1; D may be TRBD1 (5 bases). CDR1 and CDR2 (germline): MNHNY, SVGAGI (reference sequence). The V end lost 0 bases, the J end lost 3 bases, and 8 bases lay between the germline ends. The CDR3 length is 14 residues. The CDR3 region is CASSYSEGYTEAFF. Here the CDR3 DNA reads TGTGCCAGCAGTTACTCGGAGGGGTACACTGAAGCTTTCTTT.

With respect to this clone: Mismatch with germline at one junction end may stem from a read error. CDR3 in amino acids: CSSSLYAGMHEQFF. The CDR3 DNA sequence: TGTTCCAGCAGCTTATACGCAGGGATGCATGAGCAGTTCTTC. V usage is TRBV7-9 and J usage is TRBJ2-1; D perhaps matches TRBD1 (5 bases). Germline V gene lookup returns CDR1 SEHNR and CDR2 FQNEAQ (reference sequence). The CDR3 extends over 14 amino acids.

This clone has just a few counts. CDR3 DNA sequence: TGTGCCAGCAGCTTTACAGGGGCCTACGAGCAGTACTTC. Its protein is CASSFTGAYEQYF. The chain has TRBV7-9 and TRBJ2-7; the match to TRBD1 covers 7 bases. The germline V gene has CDR1 SEHNR and CDR2 FQNEAQ (reference sequence). There are 13 residues in the CDR3. J lost 2 bases, V lost 3 bases, and 1 base had no gene match.

V and J are TRBV5-4 and TRBJ2-1; TRBD2 aligns across 7 bases. Trimming took 2 bases from V and 6 from J; bases not matched to a gene: 14. Germline V lookup: CDR1 SGHNT, CDR2 YYREEE (reference sequence). The CDR3 runs 17 residues. CDR3 DNA sequence: TGTGCCAGCAGCTTCCCCCTTGGGGAGGGCCGGACCAATGAGCAGTTCTTC. This gives the protein CASSFPLGEGRTNEQFF.

The chain carries TRBV4-3 and TRBJ2-2; possible D gene TRBD1, 5 bases. Germline values: CDR1 LGHNA, CDR2 YSLEER. V lost 4 bases, J lost 0 bases, and 12 bases lay in between. This CDR3 is 16 amino acids long. CDR3 in DNA: TGCGCCAGCAGCCTAAGCGCAGGGCCGAACACCGGGGAGCTGTTTTTT. As protein: CASSLSAGPNTGELFF.

This chain links TRBV15 with TRBJ2-1, with 7 bases fitting TRBD1. CDR1 and CDR2 from the germline V gene are LNHNV and YYDKDF (reference sequence). CDR3 length equals 16 residues. The V segment lost 0 bases and the J segment 4 bases; nucleotides outside the gene matches: 6. The chain's CDR3 is CATSRDWGQTYNEQFF. The CDR3 bases are TGTGCCACCAGCAGAGATTGGGGACAGACTTACAATGAGCAGTTCTTC.

The rearrangement uses TRBV7-2 and TRBJ1-2; 9 positions agree with TRBD1. Germline V gives CDR1 SGHTA, CDR2 FQGNSA. The trim removed 5 bases at V and 8 bases at J, leaving 12 bases unmatched. CDR3 size: 15 residues. CDR3 nucleotides: TGTGCCAGCAGCCAAGATTCCGGGACAGGGACCGGCTACACCTTC. It codes for CASSQDSGTGTGYTF.

The genes are TRBV9 and TRBJ2-2, with a tentative D call TRBD2 (7 bases). V was clipped by 0 bases and J by 5 bases, with 14 bases between them. Germline-derived CDR1 and CDR2 are SGDLS and YYNGEE. This CDR3 is built from 16 residues. The CDR3 sequence: CASSVGGGLTTGELFF. CDR3 in DNA: TGTGCCAGCAGCGTAGGAGGGGGACTAACAACCGGGGAGCTGTTTTTT.

The rearrangement links TRBV2 to TRBJ1-2; D not resolved. This CDR3 spans 14 amino acids. Germline-derived CDR1 and CDR2 are SNHLY and FYNNEI. V lost 0 bases and J lost 8, with 13 bases in between. The CDR3 DNA sequence: TGTGCCAGCAGTGAAGCCGTAATTTCGGGAGGCTACACCTTC. Translation: CASSEAVISGGYTF.

The CDR3 region is CASSVGGEGVEKLFF. CDR3 in DNA: TGTGCCAGCAGCGTAGGGGGGGAAGGGGTCGAAAAACTGTTTTTT. The chain has TRBV9 and TRBJ1-4; perhaps TRBD1 as D (5 bases). With 0 bases removed from V and 8 bases from J, the gap between germline ends came to 14 bases. The CDR3 extends over 15 amino acids. In germline, CDR1 is SGDLS, CDR2 YYNGEE.

This clone was detected once. The chain couples TRBV10-2 to TRBJ2-3; D possibly corresponds to TRBD2 (5 bases). Looked up from germline, CDR1 is WSHSY and CDR2 is SAAADI. The V end lost 2 bases, the J end lost 2 bases, and 11 bases lay between the germline ends. This CDR3 spans 15 amino acids. The DNA of the CDR3 is TGCGCCAGCAGTGAGGAGGGATTAGACACAGATACGCAGTATTTT. This sequence encodes CASSEEGLDTDTQYF.

The genes are TRBV30 and TRBJ1-2; 11 bases agree with TRBD1. This CDR3 contains 17 residues. J lost 4 bases, V lost 2 bases, and 12 bases had no gene match. Germline V gives CDR1 GTSNPN, CDR2 SVGIG (reference sequence). CDR3 bases: TGTGCCTGGAGTCCGGTCGGCGGGACAGGGGGACCCTATGGCTACACCTTC. It encodes CAWSPVGGTGGPYGYTF.

This clone was counted a single time. The chain is built from TRBV6-5 and TRBJ1-1, with a tentative D call TRBD1 (5 bases). The V gene lost 6 bases and the J gene lost 0 bases, with 11 bases spanning the gap. This CDR3 comprises 14 residues. CDR1 and CDR2 from the germline V gene are MNHEY and SVGAGI. CDR3 in DNA: TGTGCCAGCAGCCGACAGTTTATGAACACTGAAGCTTTCTTT. It yields the protein CASSRQFMNTEAFF.